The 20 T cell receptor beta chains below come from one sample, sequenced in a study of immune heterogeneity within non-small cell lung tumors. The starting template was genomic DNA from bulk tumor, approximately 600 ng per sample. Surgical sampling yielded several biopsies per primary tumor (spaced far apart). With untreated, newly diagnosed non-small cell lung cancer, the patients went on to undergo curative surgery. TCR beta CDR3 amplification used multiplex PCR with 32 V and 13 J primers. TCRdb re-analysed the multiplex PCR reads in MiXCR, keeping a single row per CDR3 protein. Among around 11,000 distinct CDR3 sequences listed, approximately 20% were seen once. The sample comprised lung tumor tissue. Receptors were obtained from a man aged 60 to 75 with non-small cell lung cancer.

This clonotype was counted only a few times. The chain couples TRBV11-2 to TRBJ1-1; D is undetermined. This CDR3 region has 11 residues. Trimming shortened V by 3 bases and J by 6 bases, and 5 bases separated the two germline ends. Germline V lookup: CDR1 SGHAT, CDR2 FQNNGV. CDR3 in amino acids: CASSLGSEAFF. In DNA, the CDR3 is TGTGCCAGCAGCTTGGGCTCTGAAGCTTTCTTT. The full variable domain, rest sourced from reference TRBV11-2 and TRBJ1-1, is EAGVAQSPRYKIIEKRQSVAFWCNPISGHATLYWYQQILGQGPKLLIQFQNNGVVDDSQLPKDRFSAERLKGVDSTLKIQPAKLEDSAVYLCASSLGSEAFFGQGTRLTVV.

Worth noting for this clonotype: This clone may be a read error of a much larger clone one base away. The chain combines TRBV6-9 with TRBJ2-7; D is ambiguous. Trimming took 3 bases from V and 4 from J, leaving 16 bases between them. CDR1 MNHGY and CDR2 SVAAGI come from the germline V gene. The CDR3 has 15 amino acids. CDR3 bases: TGTGCCAGCAGTTACGACCGACGATTATTATACGAGCAGTACTTC. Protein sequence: CASSYDRRLLYEQYF.

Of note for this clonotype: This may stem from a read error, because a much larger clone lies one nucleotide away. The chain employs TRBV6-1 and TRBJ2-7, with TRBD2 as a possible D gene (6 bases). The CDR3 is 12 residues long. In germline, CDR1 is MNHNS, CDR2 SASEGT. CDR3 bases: TGTGCCAGCAGTGACGCGGGGAACGAGCATTACTTC. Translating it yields CASSDAGNEHYF.

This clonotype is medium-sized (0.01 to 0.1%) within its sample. CDR3 in amino acids: CASSPDGGRANEQYF. CDR3 coding DNA: TGTGCCAGCAGTCCGGACGGCGGGAGAGCCAACGAGCAGTACTTC. The chain carries TRBV12-3 or TRBV12-4 and TRBJ2-7; TRBD2 matches 7 bases. V was pared by 5 bases and J by 5 bases, with 12 bases of the junction left unmatched. The CDR3 runs 15 residues.

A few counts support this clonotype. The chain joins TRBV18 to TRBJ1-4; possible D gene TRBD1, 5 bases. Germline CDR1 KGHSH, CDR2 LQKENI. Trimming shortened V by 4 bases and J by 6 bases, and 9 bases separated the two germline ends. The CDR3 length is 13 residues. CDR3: CASSQGRDEKLFF. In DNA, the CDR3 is TGTGCCAGCTCACAGGGGCGTGATGAAAAACTGTTTTTT.

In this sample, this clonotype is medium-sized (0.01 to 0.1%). The CDR3 bases are TGTGCCAGCAGTTTACACGGCACCGACACAGATACGCAGTATTTT. Its translation is CASSLHGTDTDTQYF. V gene TRBV12-3 or TRBV12-4 combines with J gene TRBJ2-3; no definite D call. There are 15 residues in the CDR3. V lost 2 bases, J lost 2 bases, and 11 bases lay in between.

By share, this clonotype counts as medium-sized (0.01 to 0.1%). CDR3 amino acids: CASSFGSPNEQFF. The CDR3 region has the DNA TGTGCCAGCAGTTTCGGAAGTCCCAATGAGCAGTTCTTC. The rearrangement joins TRBV12-3 or TRBV12-4 to TRBJ2-1; D gene ambiguous. The CDR3 covers 13 residues. V lost 3 bases and J lost 6, with 9 bases in between.

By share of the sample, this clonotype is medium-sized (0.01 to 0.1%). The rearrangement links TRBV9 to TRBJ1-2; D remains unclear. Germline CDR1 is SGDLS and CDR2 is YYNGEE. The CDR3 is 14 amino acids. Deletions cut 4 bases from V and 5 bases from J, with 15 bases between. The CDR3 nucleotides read TGTGCCAGCAGCCAACTTGTATCGCGGTATGGCTACACCTTC. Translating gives CASSQLVSRYGYTF.

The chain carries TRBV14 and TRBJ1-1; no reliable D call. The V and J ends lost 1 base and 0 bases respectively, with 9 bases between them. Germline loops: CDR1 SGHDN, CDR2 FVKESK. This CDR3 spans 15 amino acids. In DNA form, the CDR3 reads TGTGCCAGCAGCCAAGTTCACCCCATGAACACTGAAGCTTTCTTT. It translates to CASSQVHPMNTEAFF.

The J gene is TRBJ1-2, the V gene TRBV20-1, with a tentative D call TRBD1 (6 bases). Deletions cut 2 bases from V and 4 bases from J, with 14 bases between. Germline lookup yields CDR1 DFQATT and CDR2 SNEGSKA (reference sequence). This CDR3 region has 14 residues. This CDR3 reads CSARPGQTTYGYTF. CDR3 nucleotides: TGCAGTGCTAGACCGGGACAAACAACCTATGGCTACACCTTC.

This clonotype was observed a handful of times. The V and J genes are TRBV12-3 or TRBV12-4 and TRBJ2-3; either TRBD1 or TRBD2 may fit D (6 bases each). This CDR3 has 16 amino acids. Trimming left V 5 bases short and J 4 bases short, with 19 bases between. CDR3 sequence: CASSPTFGGRADTQYF. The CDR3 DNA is TGTGCCAGCAGTCCAACCTTTGGGGGGCGTGCAGATACGCAGTATTTT.

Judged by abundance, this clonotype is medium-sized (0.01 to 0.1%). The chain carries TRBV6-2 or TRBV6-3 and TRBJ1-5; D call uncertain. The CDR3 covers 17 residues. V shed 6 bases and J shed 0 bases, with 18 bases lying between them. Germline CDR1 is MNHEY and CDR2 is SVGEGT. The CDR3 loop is CASSVGGPTDSNQPQHF. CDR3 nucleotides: TGTGCCAGCAGCGTCGGAGGTCCGACCGATAGCAATCAGCCCCAGCATTTT.

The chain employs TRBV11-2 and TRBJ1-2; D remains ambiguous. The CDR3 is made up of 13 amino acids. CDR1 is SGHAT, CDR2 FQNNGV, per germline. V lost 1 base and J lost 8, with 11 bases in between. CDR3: CASSLVAQEGYTF. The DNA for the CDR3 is TGTGCCAGCAGCTTAGTTGCCCAGGAGGGCTACACCTTC.

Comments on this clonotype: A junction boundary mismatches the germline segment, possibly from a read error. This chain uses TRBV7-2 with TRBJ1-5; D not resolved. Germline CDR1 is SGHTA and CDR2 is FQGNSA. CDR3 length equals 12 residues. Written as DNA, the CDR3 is TGTGCCGGCAGCCACAGTGGCCAGCCCCAGCATTTT. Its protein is CAGSHSGQPQHF.

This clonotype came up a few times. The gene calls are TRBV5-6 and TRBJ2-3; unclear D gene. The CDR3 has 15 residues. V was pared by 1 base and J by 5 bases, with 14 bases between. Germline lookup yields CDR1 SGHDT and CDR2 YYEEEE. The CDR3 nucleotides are TGTGCCAGCAGCTTGCTCCCAGACCACGGAGATACGCAGTATTTT. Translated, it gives CASSLLPDHGDTQYF.

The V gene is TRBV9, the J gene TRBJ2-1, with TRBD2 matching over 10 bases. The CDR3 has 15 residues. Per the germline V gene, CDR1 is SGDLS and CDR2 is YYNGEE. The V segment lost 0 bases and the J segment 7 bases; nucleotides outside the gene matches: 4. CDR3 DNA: TGTGCCAGCAGCGTAGGGCTAGCGGGAGAAAATGAGCAGTTCTTC. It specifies CASSVGLAGENEQFF.

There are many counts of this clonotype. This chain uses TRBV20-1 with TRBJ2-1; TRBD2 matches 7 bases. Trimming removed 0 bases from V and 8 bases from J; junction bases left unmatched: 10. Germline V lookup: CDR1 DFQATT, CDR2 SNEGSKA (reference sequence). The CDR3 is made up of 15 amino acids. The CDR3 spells CSARDTAGVPHEQFF. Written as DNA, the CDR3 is TGCAGTGCTAGAGATACGGCGGGAGTCCCCCATGAGCAGTTCTTC.

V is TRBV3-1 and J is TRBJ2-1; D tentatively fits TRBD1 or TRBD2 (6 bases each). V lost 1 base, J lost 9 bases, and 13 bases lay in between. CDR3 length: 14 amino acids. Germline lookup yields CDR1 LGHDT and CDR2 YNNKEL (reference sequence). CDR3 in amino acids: CASSQGLGGGEQFF. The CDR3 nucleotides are TGTGCCAGCAGCCAAGGACTAGGGGGTGGTGAGCAGTTCTTC.

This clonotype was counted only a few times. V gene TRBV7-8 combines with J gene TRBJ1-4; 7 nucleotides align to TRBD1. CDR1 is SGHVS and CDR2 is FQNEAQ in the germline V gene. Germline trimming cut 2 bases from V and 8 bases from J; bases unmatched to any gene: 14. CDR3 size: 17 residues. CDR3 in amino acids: CASSLWTEGGVLEKLFF. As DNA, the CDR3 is TGTGCCAGCAGCTTATGGACTGAAGGGGGCGTCCTGGAAAAACTGTTTTTT.

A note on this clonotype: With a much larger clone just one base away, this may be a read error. This chain's CDR3 is CASSFIHRGRNQPQHF. The DNA for the CDR3 is TGTGCCAGCAGTTTCATACACAGGGGGCGTAATCAGCCCCAGCATTTT. V and J are TRBV6-5 and TRBJ1-5; 9 nucleotides match TRBD1. Losses at the gene ends were 4 bases for V and 4 bases for J; bases not matched to a gene: 8. Germline CDR1 is MNHEY and CDR2 is SVGAGI. The length of the CDR3 is 16 residues.